A selection of T cell receptor beta chains follows, all from one sample in a study of blood T cell repertoires in COVID-19. Only in-frame clones appear in the TCRdb table, and some are missing; sequencing was by immunoSEQ multiplex PCR. The profile shows some 220,000 clones, almost 85% of them singletons. Sequencing was done on a sample of peripheral blood. These receptors originate from a man aged 50 or older with COVID-19, enrolled during active disease. The CDR3 runs from the conserved cysteine through the conserved F or W. Fields, in order: clone size, CDR3 length, V gene, J gene, D gene, CDR3 DNA, CDR3 protein. D genes are given only for firm matches. Only part of the rows carry a size: once, few, many, or a class if the clone is expanded.

NA	11	TRBV5-1	TRBJ2-7	TRBD1	TGCGCCAGCAGCCTCGGACAGGAACAGTACTTC	CASSLGQEQYF
once	17	TRBV5-6	TRBJ2-7	TRBD2	TGTGCCAGCAGCTTTTCCGGACTAGCGGGGGGTGCCTACGAGCAGTACTTC	CASSFSGLAGGAYEQYF
NA	13	TRBV4-3	TRBJ2-5	TRBD2	TGCGCCAGCAGCCAAGAAGCCCGGGGGGACCAGTACTTC	CASSQEARGDQYF
NA	13	TRBV29-1	TRBJ1-1	TRBD1	TGCAGCGTTGGGGACAGTCTGAACACTGAAGCTTTCTTT	CSVGDSLNTEAFF
NA	15	TRBV5-5	TRBJ1-1	NA	TGTGCCAGCAGCTTGTTTGGGGGCATGAACACTGAAGCTTTCTTT	CASSLFGGMNTEAFF
NA	14	TRBV4-1	TRBJ2-1	TRBD2	TGCGCCAGCAGCCGGACTAGCGGCTACAATGAGCAGTTCTTC	CASSRTSGYNEQFF
NA	14	TRBV7-8	TRBJ1-2	TRBD1	TGTGCCAGCAGCTTGACAGGGGAAGTAGGTGGCTACACCTTC	CASSLTGEVGGYTF
NA	14	TRBV6-5	TRBJ2-5	NA	TGTGCCAGCAGCCTTACGTGGAGGGTGAATCCCCAGTACTTC	CASSLTWRVNPQYF
NA	16	TRBV5-1	TRBJ2-7	TRBD1	TGCGCCAGCAGCTCCCCAGGGGGACAGAGCTCCTACGAGCAGTACTTC	CASSSPGGQSSYEQYF
NA	16	TRBV4-1	TRBJ1-2	NA	TGCGCCAGCAGCCAAGTAGGGGCCAGTACTATCTATGGCTACACCTTC	CASSQVGASTIYGYTF
NA	16	TRBV5-5	TRBJ2-2	TRBD1	TGTGCCAGCAGCTACTTCGGACAGGCGAGCACCGGGGAGCTGTTTTTT	CASSYFGQASTGELFF
few	13	TRBV30	TRBJ1-2	TRBD1	TGTGCCTGGAGTCGGGACAGGCCTCGTGGCTACACCTTC	CAWSRDRPRGYTF
NA	16	TRBV10-3	TRBJ1-6	NA	TGTGCCATCAGTGAGTGGCGGGTCTCCTATAATTCACCCCTCCACTTT	CAISEWRVSYNSPLHF
NA	14	TRBV6-5	TRBJ2-7	NA	TGTGCCAGCAACTGGAGGCCAGACACCTACGAGCAGTACTTC	CASNWRPDTYEQYF
NA	11	TRBV20-1	TRBJ2-4	NA	TGCAGTGGTCTAGACCAAAACATTCAGTACTTC	CSGLDQNIQYF
NA	14	TRBV9	TRBJ2-3	NA	TGTGCCAGCAGCGTACTGGGGGGGCCAGATACGCAGTATTTT	CASSVLGGPDTQYF
NA	15	TRBV7-9	TRBJ2-3	NA	TGTGCCAGCAGCTTAAGGCTAGTTAGTACAGATACGCAGTATTTT	CASSLRLVSTDTQYF
NA	15	TRBV4-2	TRBJ1-2	NA	TGTGCCAGCAGCCAAGATTCGGGAGCTAACTATGGCTACACCTTC	CASSQDSGANYGYTF
NA	14	TRBV25-1	TRBJ2-7	TRBD2	TGTGCCAGCAGTCTCACTAGCGGGGCCTACGAGCAGTACTTC	CASSLTSGAYEQYF